This TCR beta chain was identified in a study of T cell repertoires in cytomegalovirus infection (dated by TCRdb to about 2019). With regard to the full study: Peptide stimulations targeted recently identified HLA-C-restricted CMV epitopes, whose presentation resists viral immunomodulation, together with well-studied HLA-B-restricted epitopes. Donor HLA type was relevant to the analysis, because carriage of CMV infection together with the matching HLA type was indicated by public TCR beta signatures. General findings and caveats noted by the study authors: The ex vivo response was dominated by HLA-C-restricted CMV-specific TCR beta clonotypes, which also provided the single most frequent clonotype in two of eight donors. In both this cohort and an independent 352-donor cohort, the cumulative frequency of public TCR beta family members distinguished carriers of CMV infection plus the relevant HLA type.

This clonotype appeared many times. Its antigen target is currently unknown. Within one base of it there is no much larger clone, and no base qualities were kept. Sequencing used an Illumina HiSeq 1500. TCRdb reworked the public reads: Q25 trimming with fastp, MiXCR clone assembly, productive beta chains retained. Rows matching on CDR3 protein sequence are summarized as one entry with the most common DNA and genes. For this sample there are roughly 990,000 distinct CDR3 sequences; approximately 32% appear just once. The ten largest clones take up over 10% of the sample. The CDR3 runs 15 residues from the cysteine to the phenylalanine. The entry retains the CDR3 DNA only, 45 bases that are in frame from base 1. V and J are truncated by 5 bases and 2 bases respectively, leaving an intervening sequence of 15 bases. Taken from the germline V gene, the CDR1 and CDR2 loops are MNHNS and SASEGT. The intended sense of this specimen's treatment or condition label: in vitro stimulation with specific CMV peptide epitopes to enrich CMV-specific T cells.

The chain is made from TRBV6-1 and TRBJ1-1, with no confidently assigned D gene. This clonotype was sampled from a human donor in good health (CMV status not recorded). Some clones in this sample may be carry-over from other donors' samples. The sequencing used cultured CD8+ T cells from PBMCs, collected from culture after CMV antigen stimulation. DNA sequence: TGTGCCAGCAGTTACCAAACTACAGAAAACACTGAAGCTTTCTTT. Translated, this gives CASSYQTTENTEAFF.